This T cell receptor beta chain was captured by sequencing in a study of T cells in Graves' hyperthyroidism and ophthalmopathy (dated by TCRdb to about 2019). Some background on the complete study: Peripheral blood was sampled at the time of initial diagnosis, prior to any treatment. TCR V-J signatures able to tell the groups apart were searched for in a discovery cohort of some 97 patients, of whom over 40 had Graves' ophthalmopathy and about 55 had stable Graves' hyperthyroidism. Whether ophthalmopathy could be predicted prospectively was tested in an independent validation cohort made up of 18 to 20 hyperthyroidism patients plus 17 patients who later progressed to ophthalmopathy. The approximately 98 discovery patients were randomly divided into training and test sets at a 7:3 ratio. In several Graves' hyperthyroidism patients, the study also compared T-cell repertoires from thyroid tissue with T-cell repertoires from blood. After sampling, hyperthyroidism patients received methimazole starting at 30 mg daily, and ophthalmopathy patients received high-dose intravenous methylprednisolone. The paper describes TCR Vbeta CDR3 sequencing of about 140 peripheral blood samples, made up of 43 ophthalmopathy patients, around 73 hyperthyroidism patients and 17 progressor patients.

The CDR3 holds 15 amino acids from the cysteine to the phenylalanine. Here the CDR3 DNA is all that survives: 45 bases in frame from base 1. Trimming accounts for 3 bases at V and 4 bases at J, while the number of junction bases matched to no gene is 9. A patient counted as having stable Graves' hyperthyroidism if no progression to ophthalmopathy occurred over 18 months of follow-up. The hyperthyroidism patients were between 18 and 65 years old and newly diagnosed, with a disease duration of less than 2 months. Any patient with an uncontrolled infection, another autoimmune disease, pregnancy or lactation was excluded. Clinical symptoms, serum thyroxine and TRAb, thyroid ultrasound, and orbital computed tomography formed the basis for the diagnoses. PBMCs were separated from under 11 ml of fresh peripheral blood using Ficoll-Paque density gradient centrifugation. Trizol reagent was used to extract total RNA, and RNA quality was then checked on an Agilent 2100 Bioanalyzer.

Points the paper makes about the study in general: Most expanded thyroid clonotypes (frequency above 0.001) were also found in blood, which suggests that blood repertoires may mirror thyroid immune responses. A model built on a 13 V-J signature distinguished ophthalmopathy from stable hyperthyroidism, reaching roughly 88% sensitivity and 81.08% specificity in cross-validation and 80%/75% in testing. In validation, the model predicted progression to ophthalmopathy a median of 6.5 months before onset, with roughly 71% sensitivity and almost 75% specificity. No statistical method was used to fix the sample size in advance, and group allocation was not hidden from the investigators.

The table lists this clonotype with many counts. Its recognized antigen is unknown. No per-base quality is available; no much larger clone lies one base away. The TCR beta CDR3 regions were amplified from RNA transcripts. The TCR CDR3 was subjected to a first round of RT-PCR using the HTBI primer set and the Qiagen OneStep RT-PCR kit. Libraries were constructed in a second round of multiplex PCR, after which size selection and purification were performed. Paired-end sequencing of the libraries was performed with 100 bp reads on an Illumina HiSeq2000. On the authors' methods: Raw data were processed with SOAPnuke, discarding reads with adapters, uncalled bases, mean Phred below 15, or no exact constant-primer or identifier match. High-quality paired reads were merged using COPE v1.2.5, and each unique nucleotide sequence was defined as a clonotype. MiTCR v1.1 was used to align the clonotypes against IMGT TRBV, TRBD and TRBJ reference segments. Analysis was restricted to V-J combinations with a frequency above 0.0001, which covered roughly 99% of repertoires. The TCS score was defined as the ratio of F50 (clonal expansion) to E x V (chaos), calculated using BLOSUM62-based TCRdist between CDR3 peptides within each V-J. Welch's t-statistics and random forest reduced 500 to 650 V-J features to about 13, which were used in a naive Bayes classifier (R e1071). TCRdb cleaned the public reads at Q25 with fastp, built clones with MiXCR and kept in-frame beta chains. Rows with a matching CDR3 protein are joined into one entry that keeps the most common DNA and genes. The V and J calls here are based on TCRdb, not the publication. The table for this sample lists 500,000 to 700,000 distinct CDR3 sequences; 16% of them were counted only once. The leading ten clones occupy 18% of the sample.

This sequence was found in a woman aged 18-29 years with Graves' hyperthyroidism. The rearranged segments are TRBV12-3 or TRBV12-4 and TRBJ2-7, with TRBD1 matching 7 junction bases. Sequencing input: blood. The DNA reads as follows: TGTGCCAGCAGTTTTTGGGTAGGGGGCGTGTACGAGCAGTACTTC. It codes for CASSFWVGGVYEQYF.